This T cell receptor (beta chain) emerged from a study of T cell responses to AZD1222 COVID-19 vaccine. CDR1 ENHRY and CDR2 SYGVKD come from the germline V gene. Trimming left V 6 bases short and J 5 bases short, with 16 bases between. The CDR3 has 14 amino acids. The method was immunoSEQ multiplex PCR; TCRdb's version includes in-frame clones alone and lacks a portion of them. Among approximately 130,000 clones listed, 93% were seen once. This TCR came from an adult in good health. The V gene is TRBV10-3, the J gene TRBJ1-1; a weak D match, TRBD1 (5 bases). The sample was peripheral blood, taken on day 0 of AZD1222 vaccination. CDR3 in amino acids: CAISEGLLRTEAFF. Written as DNA, the CDR3 is TGTGCCATCAGCGAGGGGTTGTTACGGACTGAAGCTTTCTTT.